Detailed here is one TCR beta chain. Its specificity is unknown. CDR1 SEHNR and CDR2 FQNEAQ come from the germline V gene (reference sequence). With 2 bases removed from V and 5 bases from J, the gap between germline ends came to 10 bases. The CDR3 length is 14 residues. The data derive from a study of read filtering for tumor transcriptome and immune sequencing. Molecular barcoded adaptors covering alpha/delta and beta/gamma chains were used on about 0.4 ug RNA. One entry per CDR3 protein results from TCRdb running MiXCR on the reads. This repertoire shows 5,500 to 6,000 distinct CDR3 sequences, around 21% found once; its top ten account for 20% to 25%. Study outcomes and limitations: Even smaller IR-seq throughput identified most shared clonotypes. Sorted CD138-negative bone marrow cells were not purified T cells.

The sequencing input was a population of CD138-negative cells sorted from bone marrow. The chain is built from TRBV7-9 and TRBJ1-5; D gene uncertain. The clonotype was recovered from a donor at least 40 years old with multiple myeloma. CDR3 in amino acids: CASSLRNSDQPQHF. The CDR3 coding sequence is TGTGCCAGCAGCTTACGGAACAGCGATCAGCCCCAGCATTTT.